One T cell receptor (beta chain) is described in this entry. The antigen is not known. The data were obtained in a study of cytomegalovirus exposure and HLA in healthy donors. Study-wide findings and caveats: Apparent HLA restriction characterized most CMV-associated TCR beta chains in a later analysis. It is likely that the observed cluster of highly shared sequence variants was a sequencing artifact.

Both 60 Vbeta primers and 13 Jbeta primers went into the PCR. Profiling relied on immunoSEQ multiplex PCR, and the TCRdb table lists in-frame clones only, not all of them. The sample holds around 140,000 clones; approximately 82% are singletons and the top ten take roughly 3.1%. The sequencing input was PBMCs. This sequence was found in a man aged 18 to 29 in good health and CMV-seropositive.

The CDR3 DNA follows: TGCGCCAGCAGTGACGGACTAGATGAGACCCAGTACTTC. Its protein product is CASSDGLDETQYF. The chain employs TRBV10-2 and TRBJ2-5; 7 bases line up with TRBD2. The J segment lost 5 bases and the V segment lost 3 bases, leaving 3 bases of the junction unmatched. The CDR3 sequence is 13 residues long. CDR1 is WSHSY, CDR2 SAAADI, per germline.